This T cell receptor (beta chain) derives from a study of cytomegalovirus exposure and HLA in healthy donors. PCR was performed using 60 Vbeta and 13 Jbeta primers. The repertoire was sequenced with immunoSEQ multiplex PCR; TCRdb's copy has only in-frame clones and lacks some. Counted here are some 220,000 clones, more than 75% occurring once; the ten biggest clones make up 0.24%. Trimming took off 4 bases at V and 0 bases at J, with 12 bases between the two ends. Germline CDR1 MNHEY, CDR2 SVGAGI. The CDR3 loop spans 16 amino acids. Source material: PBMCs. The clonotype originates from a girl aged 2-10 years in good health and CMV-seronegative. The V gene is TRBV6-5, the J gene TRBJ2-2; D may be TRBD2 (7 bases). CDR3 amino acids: CASSWGGSANTGELFF. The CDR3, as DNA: TGTGCCAGCAGTTGGGGGGGCTCGGCGAACACCGGGGAGCTGTTTTTT.